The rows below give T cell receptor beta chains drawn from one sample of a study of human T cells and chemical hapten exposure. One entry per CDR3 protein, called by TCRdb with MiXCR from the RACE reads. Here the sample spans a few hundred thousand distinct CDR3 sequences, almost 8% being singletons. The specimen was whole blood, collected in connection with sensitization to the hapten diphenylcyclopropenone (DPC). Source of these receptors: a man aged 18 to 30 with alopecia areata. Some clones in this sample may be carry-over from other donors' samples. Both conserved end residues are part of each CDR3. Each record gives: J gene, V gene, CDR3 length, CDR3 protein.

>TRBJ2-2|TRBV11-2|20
CASRTGLAGGRVFSAGELFF
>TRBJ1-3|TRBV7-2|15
CASSLDGVSGNTIYF
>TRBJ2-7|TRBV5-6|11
CASSLGIDWYF
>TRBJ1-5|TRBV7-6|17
CASSLRETGTGNQPQHF
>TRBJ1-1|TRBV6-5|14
CASSYSTSLPEAFF
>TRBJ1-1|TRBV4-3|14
CASSQRTGHTEAFF
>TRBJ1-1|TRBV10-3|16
CAISRQGVGRETEAFF
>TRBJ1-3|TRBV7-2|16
CASSLSGAGAGNTIYF
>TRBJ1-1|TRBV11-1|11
CASSLNAEAFF
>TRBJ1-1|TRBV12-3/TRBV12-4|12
CASGRENTEAFF
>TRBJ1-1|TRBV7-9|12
CASRRTDTEAFF
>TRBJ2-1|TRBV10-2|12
CASRAFYNEQFF
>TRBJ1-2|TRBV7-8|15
CASSEARQTHYGYTF
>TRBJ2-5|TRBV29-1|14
CSVRLAGVQETQYF
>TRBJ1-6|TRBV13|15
CASSSGGTARSPLHF
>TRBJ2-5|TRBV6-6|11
CASSEAETQYF
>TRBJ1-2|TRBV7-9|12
CASSPQGGGYTF
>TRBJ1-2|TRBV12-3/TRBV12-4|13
CASSFKNPYGYTF
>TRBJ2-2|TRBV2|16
CASSTTSGGIAGELFF
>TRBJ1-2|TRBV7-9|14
CASSLASTNYGYTF
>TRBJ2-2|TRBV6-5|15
CASSLDRVATGELFF
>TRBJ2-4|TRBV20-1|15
CSARDDQDRGNIQYF
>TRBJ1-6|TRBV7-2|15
CASRSGTAYNSPLHF
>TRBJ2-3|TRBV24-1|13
CATSEGPGDTQYF
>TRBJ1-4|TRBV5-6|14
CASSLEQGESKLFF